This T cell receptor beta chain was sequenced during a study of T cell repertoires in cytomegalovirus infection. Study information: Through public TCR beta signatures, both CMV infection and matching HLA type were indicated. Study observations and caveats: Within the response measured ex vivo, HLA-C-restricted CMV-specific TCR beta clonotypes were dominant. Using cumulative public TCR beta family frequency, the authors identified those who carried CMV together with the relevant HLA.

Trimming took 4 bases from V and 6 from J; bases not matched to a gene: 11. The CDR3 has 16 amino acids. Germline CDR1 reads SEHNR; CDR2 reads FQNEAQ (reference sequence). TCRdb called the reads again in MiXCR, with one record for every CDR3 protein. Altogether under 200,000 distinct CDR3 sequences are present, approximately 17% being singletons, with the ten largest covering 18%. As for this clonotype: Its specificity is unknown.

Sequencing was performed on CD8+ T cells from PBMCs. The origin of this receptor is a human donor in good health (CMV status not recorded). Some clones in this sample may be carry-over from other donors' samples. This chain connects TRBV7-9 to TRBJ2-1; 8 nucleotides agree with TRBD1. The CDR3 reads CASSSFPGQGPNEQFF. The CDR3 nucleotides read TGTGCCAGCAGCTCATTTCCCGGACAGGGTCCCAATGAGCAGTTCTTC.